The 2 T cell receptor beta chains given below trace back to one sample, sequenced in a study of cytomegalovirus exposure and HLA in healthy donors. The primer mix had 60 Vbeta and 13 Jbeta primers. Using immunoSEQ multiplex PCR, the repertoire was profiled, and TCRdb retains in-frame clones only, with some absent. The table includes about 170,000 clones, around 68% detected once. Sequences were obtained from PBMCs. The source is a girl aged 10-17 years in good health and CMV-seronegative.

The chain couples TRBV4-1 to TRBJ2-7; 8 nucleotides line up with TRBD2. The CDR3 loop spans 16 amino acids. Losses at the gene ends were 3 bases for V and 6 bases for J; bases not matched to a gene: 13. Germline V gene sequence: CDR1 MGHRA, CDR2 YSYEKL. The CDR3 bases are TGCGCCAGCAGCCACCTCCGGGGGGGCGGTACAAGCGAGCAGTACTTC. Its protein product is CASSHLRGGGTSEQYF.

The V gene is TRBV6-4, the J gene TRBJ1-1; no firm D call. V dropped 9 bases and J dropped 2 bases, with 19 bases sitting between them. The CDR3 spans 15 residues. CDR1 and CDR2 (germline): MRHNA, SNTAGT. In DNA, the CDR3 is TGTGCCAGGAATTCACGTCGGTTACTTAACACTGAAGCTTTCTTT. This encodes CARNSRRLLNTEAFF.